This T cell receptor (beta chain) was documented in a study of shared clonotypes between healthy human individuals. Findings of the study overall: Memory subsets had estimated richness that was generally smaller than that of naive subsets.

The CDR3 is 13 amino acids. CDR1 is SQVTM and CDR2 is ANQGSEA in the germline V gene. Some clones are missing from TCRdb's copy, which holds only in-frame ones; the method was immunoSEQ multiplex PCR. The sample has about 1 million clones, more than 75% seen once; the top ten hold under 0.65%. To note about this clone: As yet, its antigen is unknown.

The TCR comes from a young man in good health. Some clones in this sample may be carry-over from other donors' samples. The genes are TRBV29-1 and TRBJ2-1, with TRBD2 as a possible D gene (5 bases). The material sequenced was memory CD4+ T cells from PBMCs. Subset indicated: CD45RA-negative fraction. The CDR3 protein is CRVHRTAGNEQFF. CDR3 nucleotide sequence: TGCAGGGTACACCGGACTGCGGGCAATGAGCAGTTCTTC.